A single sample gave rise to the 29 T cell receptor beta chains below, sequenced in a study of T cell responses to AZD1222 COVID-19 vaccine. Data came from immunoSEQ multiplex PCR; TCRdb stores just in-frame clones and leaves some out. The repertoire holds 150,000 to 160,000 clones, with approximately 91% as singletons. The material was peripheral blood, obtained 28 days after the second AZD1222 dose. Every receptor here comes from an adult who received the AZD1222 COVID-19 vaccine.

This clone has just one count. The genes are TRBV5-8 and TRBJ2-4; no definite D call. V shed 0 bases and J shed 7 bases, with 14 bases lying between them. This CDR3 comprises 15 residues. The germline V gene has CDR1 SGHTS and CDR2 YDEGEE. The DNA of the CDR3 is TGTGCCAGCAGCTTGGGTGCAGCCTCCTACAACATTCAGTACTTC. As protein: CASSLGAASYNIQYF.

This clone came up once. The chain couples TRBV7-2 to TRBJ1-3; the match to TRBD1 covers 8 bases. There are 14 residues in the CDR3. Trimming removed 4 bases from V and 3 bases from J; junction bases left unmatched: 2. The V gene's germline CDR1 is SGHTA and CDR2 FQGNSA. CDR3 bases: TGTGCCAGCAGCTATGGACAGGGTGGAAACACCATATATTTT. It translates to CASSYGQGGNTIYF. The entire variable domain, with the rest obtained from reference TRBV7-2 and TRBJ1-3, is as follows: GAGVSQSPSNKVTEKGKDVELRCDPISGHTALYWYRQSLGQGLEFLIYFQGNSAPDKSGLPSDRFSAERTGGSVSTLTIQRTQQEDSAVYLCASSYGQGGNTIYFGEGSWLTVV.

The chain links TRBV7-6 to TRBJ1-1; D possibly corresponds to TRBD1 (5 bases). Germline V CDR1 and CDR2: SGHVS, FNYEAQ. This CDR3 is 12 amino acids long. Trimming stripped 5 bases from V and 6 bases from J, with 10 bases between. CDR3 DNA sequence: TGTGCCAGCAGCCCGGGGACGGCTGAAGCTTTCTTT. Protein product: CASSPGTAEAFF.

V and J are TRBV5-1 and TRBJ1-2; TRBD1 is a possible D gene (6 bases). V lost 4 bases to trimming and J lost 5 bases, with 9 bases between them. CDR1 and CDR2 (germline): SGHRS, YFSETQ. The CDR3 is 12 amino acids. CDR3 sequence reads: CASSAGQYGYTF. As DNA, the CDR3 is TGCGCCAGCAGCGCCGGACAGTATGGCTACACCTTC. Variable domain in full (rest from reference TRBV5-1 and TRBJ1-2): KAGVTQTPRYLIKTRGQQVTLSCSPISGHRSVSWYQQTPGQGLQFLFEYFSETQRNKGNFPGRFSGRQFSNSRSEMNVSTLELGDSALYLCASSAGQYGYTFGSGTRLTVV.

The chain links TRBV2 to TRBJ1-3; TRBD1 is a possible D gene (6 bases). V was cut by 8 bases and J by 4 bases, with 15 bases left in between. The CDR3 is 14 amino acids. Germline V CDR1 and CDR2: SNHLY, FYNNEI. The CDR3: CASLDRLLGNTIYF. CDR3 coding DNA: TGTGCCAGCCTCGACAGGCTTTTGGGAAACACCATATATTTT. Combining the CDR3 with reference TRBV2 and TRBJ1-3 gives the whole variable domain EPEVTQTPSHQVTQMGQEVILRCVPISNHLYFYWYRQILGQKVEFLVSFYNNEISEKSEIFDDQFSVERPDGSNFTLKIRSTKLEDSAMYFCASLDRLLGNTIYFGEGSWLTVV.

This sequence joins TRBV7-9 and TRBJ2-1, with D hard to call. Germline CDR1 and CDR2: SEHNR and FQNEAQ (reference sequence). The V end was cut by 8 bases, the J end by 4 bases, with 24 bases between. CDR3 size: 17 residues. The CDR3 DNA sequence: TGTGCCAGCCCGCTATCCTCTGGGCTACCCGAATACAATGAGCAGTTCTTC. Translating it yields CASPLSSGLPEYNEQFF.

This clone was seen just once. The gene calls are TRBV9 and TRBJ1-2; a weak D match, TRBD1 (5 bases). The length of the CDR3 is 13 residues. Germline-derived CDR1 and CDR2 are SGDLS and YYNGEE. The V and J ends lost 4 bases and 2 bases respectively, with 9 bases between them. The CDR3 nucleotides read TGTGCCAGCAGCCAGGGATTCAACTATGGCTACACCTTC. Encoded protein: CASSQGFNYGYTF.

This chain uses TRBV6-6 with TRBJ1-3; 7 nucleotides match TRBD1. V dropped 5 bases and J dropped 2; count of bases not matched to a gene: 9. The CDR3 is 16 amino acids. The germline CDR1 and CDR2 sequences are MNHNY and SVGAGI (reference sequence). CDR3 DNA sequence: TGTGCCAGCAGTAATTCAGGGGGGTCAACTGGAAACACCATATATTTT. Its translation is CASSNSGGSTGNTIYF.

The chain has TRBV25-1 and TRBJ2-7; D gene uncertain. Trimming left V 6 bases short and J 0 bases short, with 9 bases between. The CDR3 has 13 residues. Germline-derived CDR1 and CDR2 are MGHDK and SYGVNS. The CDR3 region is CASRSSVSYEQYF. The CDR3, as DNA: TGTGCCAGCAGGAGCAGTGTCTCCTACGAGCAGTACTTC.

The V gene is TRBV7-8, the J gene TRBJ2-6; D unresolved. The germline gives CDR1 SGHVS, CDR2 FQNEAQ. The CDR3 is 17 residues long. Trimming removed 2 bases from V and 0 bases from J, with 11 bases in between. CDR3 sequence: CASSLLGVTSGANVLTF. The CDR3 region has the DNA TGTGCCAGCAGCTTACTGGGCGTGACCTCTGGGGCCAACGTCCTGACTTTC.

The chain uses TRBV15 and TRBJ1-4, with TRBD1 as a possible D gene (5 bases). CDR3 length: 13 residues. Germline V gene sequence: CDR1 LNHNV, CDR2 YYDKDF (reference sequence). V dropped 8 bases and J dropped 7 bases, with 14 bases sitting between them. The CDR3 DNA follows: TGTGCCACCGGGGGGAAGAGCGGTGAAAAACTGTTTTTT. Translating gives CATGGKSGEKLFF.

V is TRBV7-6 and J is TRBJ2-7; possible D gene TRBD1, 6 bases. The CDR3 covers 16 residues. Trimming removed 5 bases from V and 2 bases from J, with 19 bases in between. Germline CDR1 reads SGHVS; CDR2 reads FNYEAQ. DNA for the CDR3: TGTGCCAGCAGCAGTCGCCCCGGGACACTAGCCTACGAGCAGTACTTC. It yields the protein CASSSRPGTLAYEQYF.

The chain joins TRBV6-2 or TRBV6-3 to TRBJ1-2; 8 positions agree with TRBD1. J gave up 6 bases and V 0 bases, and 15 bases lay outside the gene matches. Germline assignment: CDR1 MNHEY and CDR2 SVGEGT. The CDR3 is made up of 18 amino acids. The CDR3: CASSYSILGRGRDNGYTF. Written as DNA, the CDR3 is TGTGCCAGCAGTTACTCCATTCTTGGCAGGGGGCGCGATAATGGCTACACCTTC.

This sequence joins TRBV6-5 and TRBJ1-1; 8 bases line up with TRBD1. This CDR3 contains 16 residues. The V gene end was trimmed by 0 bases and the J gene end by 5 bases; junction bases not matched to a gene: 8. Germline V gives CDR1 MNHEY, CDR2 SVGAGI. The CDR3 reads CASSYSRQGRGTEAFF. The CDR3 bases are TGTGCCAGCAGTTACTCGAGACAGGGGAGAGGGACTGAAGCTTTCTTT.

The V gene is TRBV5-6, the J gene TRBJ1-1, with D maybe TRBD1 (6 bases). The CDR3 is made up of 15 amino acids. The germline V gene has CDR1 SGHDT and CDR2 YYEEEE. V was trimmed by 1 base and J by 4 bases, leaving 14 bases between them. The CDR3: CASSLSGGMGTEAFF. As DNA, the CDR3 is TGTGCCAGCAGCTTGTCGGGGGGCATGGGCACTGAAGCTTTCTTT.

The chain employs TRBV29-1 and TRBJ2-7; TRBD1 matches 10 bases. Germline trimming cut 5 bases from V and 6 bases from J; bases unmatched to any gene: 10. Germline CDR1 and CDR2: SQVTM and ANQGSEA. The CDR3 is 14 residues long. CDR3 bases: TGCAGCGTTTTTACCGGGACAGGGGCACCCGAGCAGTACTTC. Translated: CSVFTGTGAPEQYF.

This chain joins TRBV18 and TRBJ1-1; TRBD1 matches 9 bases. This CDR3 contains 14 residues. Germline CDR1 reads KGHSH; CDR2 reads LQKENI. V lost 2 bases and J lost 6; bases outside the gene matches: 4. CDR3 bases: TGTGCCAGCTCACCAACAGGGGGCGCGGCTGAAGCTTTCTTT. Protein sequence: CASSPTGGAAEAFF.

The J gene is TRBJ2-7, the V gene TRBV6-5; weak D call: TRBD2 (6 bases). Between the trimmed V and J ends, which lost 6 bases and 4 bases, there was a span of 13 bases. Germline CDR1 MNHEY, CDR2 SVGAGI. This CDR3 contains 13 residues. CDR3 DNA: TGTGCCAGCAGCTCGGGAGATAGTTACGAGCAGTACTTC. It translates to CASSSGDSYEQYF.

The CDR3 loop reads CASSHFGYEQYF. CDR3 DNA sequence: TGCGCCAGCAGCCATTTCGGGTACGAGCAGTACTTC. V gene TRBV4-1 combines with J gene TRBJ2-7; D is undetermined. Germline CDR1 is MGHRA and CDR2 is YSYEKL. The CDR3 covers 12 residues. Trimming cost V 3 bases and J 4 bases, with 7 bases left between them.

The V and J genes are TRBV18 and TRBJ2-7; 7 bases map to TRBD2. The J segment lost 4 bases and the V segment lost 4 bases, leaving 4 bases of the junction unmatched. This CDR3 comprises 13 residues. The V gene's germline CDR1 is KGHSH and CDR2 LQKENI. The CDR3 DNA reads as TGTGCCAGCTCACGACTAGCAGATTACGAGCAGTACTTC. This sequence encodes CASSRLADYEQYF.

The gene calls are TRBV4-2 and TRBJ1-1, with 11 bases fitting TRBD1. CDR3 length: 14 amino acids. J gave up 8 bases and V 0 bases, and 2 bases lay outside the gene matches. Per the germline V gene, CDR1 is LGHNA and CDR2 is YNFKEQ. CDR3 nucleotide sequence: TGTGCCAGCAGCCAAGATAGGGACAGGGGGGAAGCTTTCTTT. Translated: CASSQDRDRGEAFF.

J is TRBJ2-5 and V is TRBV5-1, with D possibly TRBD1 on 6 matching bases. V shed 2 bases and J shed 5 bases, with 13 bases lying between them. The CDR3 consists of 14 residues. Germline CDR1 is SGHRS and CDR2 is YFSETQ. CDR3 in DNA: TGCGCCAGCAGCTTACATACAGGGCGGGAGACCCAGTACTTC. Its protein product is CASSLHTGRETQYF.

This chain connects TRBV10-1 to TRBJ2-7, with TRBD1 as a possible D gene (5 bases). The CDR3 has 15 amino acids. V lost 3 bases, J lost 8 bases, and 20 bases lay in between. The V gene's germline CDR1 is WNHNN and CDR2 SYGVQD (reference sequence). CDR3 DNA: TGCGCCAGCAGTGAAGGGGCTGCAACGAAAGAACAGCAGTACTTC. As protein: CASSEGAATKEQQYF.

V and J are TRBV27 and TRBJ1-5; D perhaps matches TRBD1 (6 bases). Germline lookup yields CDR1 MNHEY and CDR2 SMNVEV (reference sequence). The CDR3 runs to 14 residues. The V gene lost 6 bases and the J gene lost 7 bases, with 16 bases spanning the gap. As DNA, the CDR3 is TGTGCCAGCAGATCCGTATCTGGGGGCCAGCCCCAGCATTTT. Translated, it gives CASRSVSGGQPQHF.

The chain is built from TRBV2 and TRBJ1-3; the D gene is possibly TRBD1 (6 bases). There are 13 residues in the CDR3. Trimming shortened V by 8 bases and J by 1 base, and 9 bases separated the two germline ends. The germline V gene has CDR1 SNHLY and CDR2 FYNNEI. CDR3 sequence: CASATGSGNTIYF. The DNA of the CDR3 is TGTGCCAGCGCAACAGGGTCTGGAAACACCATATATTTT.

This chain joins TRBV9 and TRBJ2-1; 12 bases map to TRBD2. Germline CDR1 reads SGDLS; CDR2 reads YYNGEE. CDR3 length equals 15 residues. J lost 5 bases, V lost 4 bases, and 4 bases had no gene match. In DNA form, the CDR3 reads TGTGCCAGCAGCCGGGGACTAGCGGGCAACAATGAGCAGTTCTTC. This encodes CASSRGLAGNNEQFF.

The chain has TRBV7-9 and TRBJ2-1, with TRBD2 matching 8 bases. Trimming took 5 bases from V and 15 from J; bases not matched to a gene: 18. The CDR3 loop spans 15 amino acids. CDR1 SEHNR and CDR2 FQNEAQ come from the germline V gene (reference sequence). CDR3 region: CASSTPGSGDLPGFF. The CDR3 coding sequence is TGTGCCAGCAGCACCCCGGGTAGCGGGGACCTACCGGGGTTCTTC.

The CDR3 DNA is TGTGCCAGCAGTTATATTTGGACAGGGAATCAGCCCCAGCATTTT. This codes for CASSYIWTGNQPQHF. The chain joins TRBV6-2 or TRBV6-3 to TRBJ1-5, with TRBD1 matching over 8 bases. This CDR3 contains 15 residues. Germline loops: CDR1 MNHEY, CDR2 SVGEGT. The ends lost 3 bases at V and 4 bases at J; junction bases unmatched: 5.

The chain recombines TRBV7-9 with TRBJ1-2; no clear D. The germline CDR1 and CDR2 sequences are SEHNR and FQNEAQ (reference sequence). With 8 bases removed from V and 4 bases from J, the gap between germline ends came to 11 bases. The CDR3 extends over 12 amino acids. DNA of the CDR3: TGTGCCAGCGCAGGCAGCCTCTATGGCTACACCTTC. As protein: CASAGSLYGYTF.